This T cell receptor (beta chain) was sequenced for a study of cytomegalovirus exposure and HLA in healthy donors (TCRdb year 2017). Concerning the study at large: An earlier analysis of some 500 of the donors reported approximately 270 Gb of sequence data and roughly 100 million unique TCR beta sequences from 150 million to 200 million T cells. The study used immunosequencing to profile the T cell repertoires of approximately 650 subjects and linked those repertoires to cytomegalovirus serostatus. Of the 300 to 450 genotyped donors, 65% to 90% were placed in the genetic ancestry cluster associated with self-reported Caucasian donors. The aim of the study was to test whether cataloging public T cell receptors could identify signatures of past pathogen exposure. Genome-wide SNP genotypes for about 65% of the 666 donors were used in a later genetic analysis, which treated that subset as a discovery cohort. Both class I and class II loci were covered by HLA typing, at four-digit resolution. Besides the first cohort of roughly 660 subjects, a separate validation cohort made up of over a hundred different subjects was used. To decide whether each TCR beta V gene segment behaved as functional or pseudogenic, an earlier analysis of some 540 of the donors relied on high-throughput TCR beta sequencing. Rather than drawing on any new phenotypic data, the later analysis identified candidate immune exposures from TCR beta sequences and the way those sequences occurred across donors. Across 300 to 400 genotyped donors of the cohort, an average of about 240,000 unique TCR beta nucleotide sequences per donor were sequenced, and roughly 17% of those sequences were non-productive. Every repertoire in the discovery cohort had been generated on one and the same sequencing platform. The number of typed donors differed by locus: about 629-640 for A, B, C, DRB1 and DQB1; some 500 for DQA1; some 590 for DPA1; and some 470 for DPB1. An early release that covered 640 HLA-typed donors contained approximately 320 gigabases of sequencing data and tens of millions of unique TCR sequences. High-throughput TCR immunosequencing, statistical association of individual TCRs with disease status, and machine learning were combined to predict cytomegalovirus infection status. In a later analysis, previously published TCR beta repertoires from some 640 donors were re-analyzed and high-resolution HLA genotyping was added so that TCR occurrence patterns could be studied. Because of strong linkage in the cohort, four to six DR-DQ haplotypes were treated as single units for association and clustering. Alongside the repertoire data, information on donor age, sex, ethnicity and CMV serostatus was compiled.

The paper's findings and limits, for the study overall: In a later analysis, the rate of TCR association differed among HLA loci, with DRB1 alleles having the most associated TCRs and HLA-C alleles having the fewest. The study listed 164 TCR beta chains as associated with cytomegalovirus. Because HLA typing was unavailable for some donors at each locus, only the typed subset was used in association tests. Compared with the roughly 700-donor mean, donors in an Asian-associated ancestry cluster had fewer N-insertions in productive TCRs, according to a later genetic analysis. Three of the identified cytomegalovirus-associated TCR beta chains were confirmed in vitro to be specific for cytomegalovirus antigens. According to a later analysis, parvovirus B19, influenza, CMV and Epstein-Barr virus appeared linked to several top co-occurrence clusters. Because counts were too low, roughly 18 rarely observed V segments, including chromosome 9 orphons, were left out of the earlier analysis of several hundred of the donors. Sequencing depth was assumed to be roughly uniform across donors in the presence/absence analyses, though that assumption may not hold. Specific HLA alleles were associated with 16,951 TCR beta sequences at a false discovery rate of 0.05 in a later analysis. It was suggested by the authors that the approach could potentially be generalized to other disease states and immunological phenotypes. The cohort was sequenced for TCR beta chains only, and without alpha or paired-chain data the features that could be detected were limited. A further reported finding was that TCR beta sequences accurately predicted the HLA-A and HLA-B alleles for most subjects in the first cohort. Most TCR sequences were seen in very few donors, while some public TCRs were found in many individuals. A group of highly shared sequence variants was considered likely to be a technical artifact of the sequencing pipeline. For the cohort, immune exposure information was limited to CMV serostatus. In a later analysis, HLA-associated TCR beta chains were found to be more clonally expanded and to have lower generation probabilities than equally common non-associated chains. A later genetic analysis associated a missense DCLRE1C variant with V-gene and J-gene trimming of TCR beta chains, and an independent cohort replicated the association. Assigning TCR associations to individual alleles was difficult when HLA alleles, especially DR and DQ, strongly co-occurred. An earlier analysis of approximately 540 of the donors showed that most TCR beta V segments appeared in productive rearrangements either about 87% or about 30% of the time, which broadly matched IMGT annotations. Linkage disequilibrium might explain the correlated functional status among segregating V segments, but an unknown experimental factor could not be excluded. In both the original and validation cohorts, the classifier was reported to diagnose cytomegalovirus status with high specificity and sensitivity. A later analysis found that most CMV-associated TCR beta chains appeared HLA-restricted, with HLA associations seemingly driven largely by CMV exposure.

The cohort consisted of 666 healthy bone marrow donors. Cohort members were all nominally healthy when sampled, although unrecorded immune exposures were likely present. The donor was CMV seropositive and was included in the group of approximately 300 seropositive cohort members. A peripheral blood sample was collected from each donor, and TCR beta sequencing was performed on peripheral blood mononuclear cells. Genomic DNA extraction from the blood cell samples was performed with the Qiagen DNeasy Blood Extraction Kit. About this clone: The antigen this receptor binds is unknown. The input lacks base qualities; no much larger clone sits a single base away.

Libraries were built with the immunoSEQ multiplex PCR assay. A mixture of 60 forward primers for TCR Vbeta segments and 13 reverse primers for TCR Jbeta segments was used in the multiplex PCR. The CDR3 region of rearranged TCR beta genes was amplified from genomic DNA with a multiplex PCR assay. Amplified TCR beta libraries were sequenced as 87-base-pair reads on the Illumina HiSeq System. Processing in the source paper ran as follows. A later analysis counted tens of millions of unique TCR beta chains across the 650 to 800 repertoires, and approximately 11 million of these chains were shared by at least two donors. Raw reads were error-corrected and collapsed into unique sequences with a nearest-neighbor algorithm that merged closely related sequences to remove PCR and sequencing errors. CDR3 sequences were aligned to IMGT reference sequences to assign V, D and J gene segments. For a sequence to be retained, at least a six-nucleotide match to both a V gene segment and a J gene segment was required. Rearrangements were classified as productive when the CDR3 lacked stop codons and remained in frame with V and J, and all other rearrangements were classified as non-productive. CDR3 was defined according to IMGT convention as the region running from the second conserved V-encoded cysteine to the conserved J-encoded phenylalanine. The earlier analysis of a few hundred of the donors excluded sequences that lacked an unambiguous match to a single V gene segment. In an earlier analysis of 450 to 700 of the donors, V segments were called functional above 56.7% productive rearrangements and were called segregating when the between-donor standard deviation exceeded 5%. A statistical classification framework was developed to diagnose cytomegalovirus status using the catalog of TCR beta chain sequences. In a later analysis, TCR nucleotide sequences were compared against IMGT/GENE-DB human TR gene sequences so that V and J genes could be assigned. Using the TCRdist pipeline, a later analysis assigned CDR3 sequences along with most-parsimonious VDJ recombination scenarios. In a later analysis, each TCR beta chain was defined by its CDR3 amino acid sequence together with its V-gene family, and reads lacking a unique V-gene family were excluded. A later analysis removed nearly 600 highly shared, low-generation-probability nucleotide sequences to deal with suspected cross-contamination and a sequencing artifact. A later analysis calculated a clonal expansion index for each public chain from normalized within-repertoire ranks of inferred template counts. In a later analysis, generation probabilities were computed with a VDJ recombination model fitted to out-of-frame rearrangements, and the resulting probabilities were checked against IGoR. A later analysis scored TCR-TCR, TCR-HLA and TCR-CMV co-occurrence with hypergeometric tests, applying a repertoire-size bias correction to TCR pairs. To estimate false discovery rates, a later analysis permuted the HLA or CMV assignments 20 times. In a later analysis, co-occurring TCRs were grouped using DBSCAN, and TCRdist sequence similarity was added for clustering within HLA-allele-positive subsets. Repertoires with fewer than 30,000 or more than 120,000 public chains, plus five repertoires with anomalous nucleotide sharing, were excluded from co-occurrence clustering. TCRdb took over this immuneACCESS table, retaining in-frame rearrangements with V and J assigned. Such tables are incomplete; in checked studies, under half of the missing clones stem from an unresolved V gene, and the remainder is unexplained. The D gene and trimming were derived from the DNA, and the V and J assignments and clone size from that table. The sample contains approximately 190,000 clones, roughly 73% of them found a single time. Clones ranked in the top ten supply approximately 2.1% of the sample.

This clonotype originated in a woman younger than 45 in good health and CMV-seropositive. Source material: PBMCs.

The DNA sequence follows: TGTGCCAGCTCCCAGGCGGATACGCAGTATTTT. Its product reads: CASSQADTQYF. In this chain, TRBV18 is recombined with TRBJ2-3; no D segment can be confidently identified. The germline V gene gives CDR1 as KGHSH and CDR2 as LQKENI. The junction shows trimming of 6 bases on V and 6 bases on J, plus 7 bases between the germline ends. The CDR3 goes from the cysteine to the phenylalanine over 11 residues. Just the 33-base CDR3 DNA is kept, in frame starting at base 1.